This T cell receptor (beta chain) was captured by sequencing in a study of PD-1 blockade in classical Hodgkin lymphoma. All trial patients relapsed after autologous stem cell transplantation. The assay was immunoSEQ multiplex PCR, and TCRdb's table has in-frame clones only and misses some. The data show about 30,000 clones, approximately 70% seen once. Trimming stripped 1 base from V and 7 bases from J, with 7 bases between. Germline lookup yields CDR1 DFQATT and CDR2 SNEGSKA (reference sequence). The CDR3 contains 11 residues. This clonotype originated in a human donor with classical Hodgkin lymphoma. The rearrangement joins TRBV20-1 to TRBJ1-2; D not certain. This specimen was peripheral blood mononuclear cells (PBMCs), taken before the second cycle of nivolumab. CDR3 in amino acids: CSARAHRGYTF. The CDR3 region has the DNA TGCAGTGCTAGAGCCCATCGTGGCTACACCTTC.